This TCR beta chain was profiled in a study of OX40 agonist ivuxolimab in advanced cancers. For the study at large: Every 2 weeks, ivuxolimab was infused into the patients intravenously at between 0.01 and 10 mg/kg. Those enrolled were approximately 83% male, with a mean age of around 55 years and ages from roughly 20 to 90. Overall study results and limits: By week 6 at 0.1 to 3.0 mg/kg, blood CD4+ and CD8+ T cells had expanded clonally. Averaging showed that CD8+ T cells had more expanded clones than CD4+ did.

Germline CDR1 LNHDA, CDR2 SQIVND (reference sequence). This CDR3 has 15 residues. The V end was cut by 3 bases, the J end by 6 bases, with 14 bases between. As to this clone: Its target is unknown.

Data came from immunoSEQ multiplex PCR; TCRdb stores just in-frame clones and leaves some out. The sample includes about 48,000 clones, approximately 90% of them seen just once. The rearrangement joins TRBV19 to TRBJ1-4; D unclear. This specimen was CD4+ or CD8+ T cells sorted from blood, taken in a trial of the OX40 agonist ivuxolimab. The sequence was collected from an adult with an advanced solid tumor such as melanoma, head and neck, liver or kidney cancer. CDR3 protein: CASSIRQIRDEKLFF. The DNA for the CDR3 is TGTGCCAGTAGTATTCGACAAATAAGGGATGAAAAACTGTTTTTT.